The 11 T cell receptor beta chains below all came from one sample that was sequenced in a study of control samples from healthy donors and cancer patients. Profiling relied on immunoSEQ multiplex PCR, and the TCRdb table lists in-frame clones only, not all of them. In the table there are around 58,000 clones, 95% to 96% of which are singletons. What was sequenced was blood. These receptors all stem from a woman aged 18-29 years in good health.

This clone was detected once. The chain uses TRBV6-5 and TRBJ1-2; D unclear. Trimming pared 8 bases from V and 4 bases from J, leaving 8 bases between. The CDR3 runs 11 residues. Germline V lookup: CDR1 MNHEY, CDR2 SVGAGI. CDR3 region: CASSPTYGYTF. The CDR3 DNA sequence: TGTGCCAGCTCACCCACCTATGGCTACACCTTC.

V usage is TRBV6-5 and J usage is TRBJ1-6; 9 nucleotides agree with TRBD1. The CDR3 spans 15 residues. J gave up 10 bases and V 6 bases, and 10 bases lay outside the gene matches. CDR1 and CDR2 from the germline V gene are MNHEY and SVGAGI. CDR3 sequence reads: CASSLTGQGSSPLHF. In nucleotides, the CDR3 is TGTGCCAGCAGCCTCACGGGACAGGGTTCGTCACCCCTCCACTTT.

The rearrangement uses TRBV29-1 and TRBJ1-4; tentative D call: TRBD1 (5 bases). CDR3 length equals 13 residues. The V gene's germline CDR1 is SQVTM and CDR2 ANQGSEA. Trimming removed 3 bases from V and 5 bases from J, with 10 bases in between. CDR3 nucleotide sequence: TGCAGCGTTGATGGGGGGACCAATGAAAAACTGTTTTTT. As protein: CSVDGGTNEKLFF.

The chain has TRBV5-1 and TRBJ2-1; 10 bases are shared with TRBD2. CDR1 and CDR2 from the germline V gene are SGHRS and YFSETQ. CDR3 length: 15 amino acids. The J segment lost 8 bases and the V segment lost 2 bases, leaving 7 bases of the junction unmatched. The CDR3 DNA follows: TGCGCCAGCAGCTTCGGAGCGGGGGGGCTCGATGAGCAGTTCTTC. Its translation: CASSFGAGGLDEQFF.

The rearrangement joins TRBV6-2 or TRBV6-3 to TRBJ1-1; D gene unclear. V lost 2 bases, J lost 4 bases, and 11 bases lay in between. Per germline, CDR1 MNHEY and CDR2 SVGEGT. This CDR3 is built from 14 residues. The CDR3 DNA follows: TGTGCCAGCAGTTACCTGGGATTGGGCACTGAAGCTTTCTTT. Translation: CASSYLGLGTEAFF.

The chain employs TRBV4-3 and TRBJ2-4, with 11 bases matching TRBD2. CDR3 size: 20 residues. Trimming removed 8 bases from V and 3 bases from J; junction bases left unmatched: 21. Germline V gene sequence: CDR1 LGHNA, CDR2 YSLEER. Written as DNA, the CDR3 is TGCGCCAGCGTCTCAGCAGGGCTAGCGGGGGGCCGAGGGGACAAAAACATTCAGTACTTC. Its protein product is CASVSAGLAGGRGDKNIQYF.

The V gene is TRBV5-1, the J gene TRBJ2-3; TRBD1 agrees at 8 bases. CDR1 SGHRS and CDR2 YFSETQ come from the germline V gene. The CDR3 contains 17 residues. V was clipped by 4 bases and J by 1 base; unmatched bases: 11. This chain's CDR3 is CASSPAATGARTDTQYF. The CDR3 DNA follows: TGCGCCAGCAGCCCCGCAGCGACAGGGGCCCGCACAGATACGCAGTATTTT.

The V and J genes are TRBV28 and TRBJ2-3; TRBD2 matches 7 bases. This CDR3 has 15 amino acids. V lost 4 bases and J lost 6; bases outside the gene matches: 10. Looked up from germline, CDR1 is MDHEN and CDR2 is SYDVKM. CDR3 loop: CASSSPRGEGDTQYF. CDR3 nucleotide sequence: TGTGCCAGCAGTTCCCCCCGGGGGGAGGGTGATACGCAGTATTTT.

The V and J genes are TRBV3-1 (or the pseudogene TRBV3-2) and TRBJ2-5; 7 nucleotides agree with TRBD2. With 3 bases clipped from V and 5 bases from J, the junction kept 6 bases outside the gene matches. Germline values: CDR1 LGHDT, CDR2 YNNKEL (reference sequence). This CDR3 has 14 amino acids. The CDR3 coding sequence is TGTGCCAGCAGCCAGCTCGCGGGGGATGAGACCCAGTACTTC. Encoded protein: CASSQLAGDETQYF.

DNA of the CDR3: TGTGCCAGCAGCGTAGCGGGGGATAACTATGGCTACACCTTC. This codes for CASSVAGDNYGYTF. The chain employs TRBV9 and TRBJ1-2, with D tentatively TRBD1 (5 bases). The CDR3 spans 14 residues. V gave up 0 bases and J gave up 1 base, with 7 bases separating them. CDR1 and CDR2 (germline): SGDLS, YYNGEE.

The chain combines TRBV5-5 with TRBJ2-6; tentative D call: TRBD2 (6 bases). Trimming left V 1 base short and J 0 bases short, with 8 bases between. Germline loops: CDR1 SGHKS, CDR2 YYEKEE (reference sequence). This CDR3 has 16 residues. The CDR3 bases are TGTGCCAGCAGCTTGTTGGGGGGCTCTGGGGCCAACGTCCTGACTTTC. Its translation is CASSLLGGSGANVLTF.